What follows describes a single T cell receptor (beta chain). These data belong to a study of monozygotic twins with inflammatory bowel disease. TCRdb reprocessed the 5' RACE reads and reports one entry per CDR3 protein, with no DNA. The repertoire shows approximately 200,000 distinct CDR3 sequences; the top ten hold 6% to 9%. Per the germline V gene, CDR1 is GTSNPN and CDR2 is SVGIG (reference sequence). The CDR3 loop spans 13 amino acids. The J gene is TRBJ1-1, the V gene TRBV30. The sequenced sample consisted of blood. This receptor was obtained from a human donor with ulcerative colitis or Crohn's disease, or a healthy co-twin of an affected twin (not recorded which). CDR3 amino acids: CAWGTGRNTEAFF.